In its sample, the clone carrying this TCR beta chain was seen a few times. Antigen: not known. The record originates from a study of identical twins. This CDR3 region has 15 residues. Germline V CDR1 and CDR2: SGHRS, YFSETQ. Trimming took 4 bases from V and 3 from J; bases not matched to a gene: 2. General observations from the study: Surplus twin overlap in beta out-of-frame sequences was less pronounced. The authors drew conclusions from cross-sectional statistical analysis rather than following the same donors. Twin-shared out-of-frame alpha sequences showed excess low generation probability.

Unique molecular identifiers were in the cDNA, with template-switch universal primer binding. TCRdb redid the calling of the 5' RACE reads with MiXCR, one entry per CDR3 protein. Found here are 450,000 or so distinct CDR3 sequences, approximately 15% of them singletons; the top ten hold around 0.52%. This sample also appeared in a second study, on yellow fever vaccine responses in identical twins.

The source of this sequence is a woman younger than 35 in good health. V is TRBV5-1 and J is TRBJ2-5, with 14 bases matching TRBD2. Sequencing was carried out using CD4+ T cells sorted from blood. CDR3 nucleotides: TGCGCCAGCAGCGCGGGACTAGCGGGGGAAGAGACCCAGTACTTC. Protein sequence: CASSAGLAGEETQYF. Based on the CDR3 plus reference TRBV5-1 and TRBJ2-5, the full variable domain is KAGVTQTPRYLIKTRGQQVTLSCSPISGHRSVSWYQQTPGQGLQFLFEYFSETQRNKGNFPGRFSGRQFSNSRSEMNVSTLELGDSALYLCASSAGLAGEETQYFGPGTRLLVL.